These 18 T cell receptor beta chains were sequenced from one sample in a study of T cell responses to AZD1222 COVID-19 vaccine. Profiling relied on immunoSEQ multiplex PCR, and the TCRdb table lists in-frame clones only, not all of them. The repertoire holds some 100,000 clones, with approximately 88% as singletons. This sample comprised peripheral blood, obtained on day 0 of AZD1222 vaccination. These receptors all stem from an adult in good health.

This chain joins TRBV3-1 (or the pseudogene TRBV3-2) and TRBJ2-3; TRBD2 aligns across 11 bases. Per germline, CDR1 LGHDT and CDR2 YNNKEL (reference sequence). There are 16 residues in the CDR3. V shed 4 bases and J 4 bases; nucleotides not matched to a gene: 7. The CDR3, as DNA: TGTGCCAGCAGCCTGGGGACTAGCGGTTGGCCAGATACGCAGTATTTT. It translates to CASSLGTSGWPDTQYF.

V gene TRBV19 combines with J gene TRBJ2-5; D gene uncertain. The germline gives CDR1 LNHDA, CDR2 SQIVND (reference sequence). V dropped 5 bases and J dropped 0 bases, with 7 bases sitting between them. The CDR3 extends over 13 amino acids. The CDR3: CASSDKHQETQYF. Here the CDR3 DNA reads TGTGCCAGTAGTGACAAACACCAAGAGACCCAGTACTTC.

The rearrangement links TRBV7-9 to TRBJ1-6; D unclear. The CDR3 length is 12 residues. Trimming cost V 3 bases and J 7 bases, with 4 bases left between them. Germline CDR1 reads SEHNR; CDR2 reads FQNEAQ (reference sequence). This chain's CDR3 is CASSFSNSPLHF. CDR3 sequence (DNA): TGTGCCAGCAGCTTTTCGAATTCACCCCTCCACTTT.

Only a few counts were recorded for this clone. The rearrangement uses TRBV6-6 and TRBJ1-1; D is possibly TRBD1 (6 bases). The germline gives CDR1 MNHNY, CDR2 SVGAGI (reference sequence). V was trimmed by 6 bases and J by 8 bases, leaving 16 bases between them. This CDR3 is built from 13 residues. For the CDR3, the DNA is TGTGCCAGCAGCCCGGGGGGGCTCGCAGAAGCTTTCTTT. The encoded protein is CASSPGGLAEAFF.

The CDR3 sequence: CASSLDREQETQYF. The CDR3 DNA reads as TGTGCCAGCAGCTTGGACAGAGAACAAGAGACCCAGTACTTC. V and J are TRBV5-4 and TRBJ2-5; no firm D call. The germline V gene encodes CDR1 SGHNT and CDR2 YYREEE (reference sequence). Trimming removed 0 bases from V and 2 bases from J, with 8 bases in between. The CDR3 consists of 14 residues.

This chain connects TRBV12-3 or TRBV12-4 to TRBJ1-4; D not resolved. CDR3 size: 13 residues. V lost 2 bases and J lost 7, with 8 bases in between. As DNA, the CDR3 is TGTGCCAGCAGTTTATTGTCCGGTGAAAAACTGTTTTTT. Amino acids: CASSLLSGEKLFF.

This clone was seen just once. The gene calls are TRBV7-3 and TRBJ2-2, with D possibly matching TRBD1 (6 bases). CDR1 and CDR2 (germline): SGHTA, FQGTGA. This CDR3 region has 16 residues. Trimming removed 0 bases at V and 6 bases at J, with 14 bases between. CDR3 residues: CASSLTFSEGAGELFF. In DNA, the CDR3 is TGTGCCAGCAGCTTAACGTTCAGCGAGGGGGCCGGGGAGCTGTTTTTT.

The CDR3 DNA reads as TGCGCCAGCAGTGAGGGCTCCCCCGCGGGTCCCCGGGACGAGCAGTACTTC. Encoded protein: CASSEGSPAGPRDEQYF. The chain carries TRBV10-1 and TRBJ2-7, with D perhaps matching TRBD2 (5 bases). V was trimmed by 2 bases and J by 5 bases, leaving 22 bases between them. The germline V gene has CDR1 WNHNN and CDR2 SYGVQD (reference sequence). This CDR3 spans 17 amino acids.

The V gene is TRBV6-5, the J gene TRBJ1-2; D might be TRBD1 (5 bases). The CDR3 extends over 15 amino acids. Trimming took off 8 bases at V and 7 bases at J, with 23 bases between the two ends. Germline values: CDR1 MNHEY, CDR2 SVGAGI. The CDR3 coding sequence is TGTGCCAGCGCGGGGGAGGATTCCCTATCTTTTGGCTACACCTTC. It translates to CASAGEDSLSFGYTF.

The CDR3 here is CASMSRNQETQYF. The CDR3 DNA is TGTGCCAGCATGAGCAGGAACCAAGAGACCCAGTACTTC. V gene TRBV2 combines with J gene TRBJ2-5; D is unclear. This CDR3 is 13 amino acids long. The germline V gene encodes CDR1 SNHLY and CDR2 FYNNEI. Trimming pared 7 bases from V and 0 bases from J, leaving 9 bases between.

The rearrangement joins TRBV5-8 to TRBJ2-5; D is undetermined. V gave up 0 bases and J gave up 4 bases, with 13 bases separating them. The CDR3 is 15 residues long. Per germline, CDR1 SGHTS and CDR2 YDEGEE. CDR3 sequence: CASSLGTERRETQYF. The CDR3 region has the DNA TGTGCCAGCAGCTTGGGGACGGAGAGGCGAGAGACCCAGTACTTC.

Here the CDR3 DNA reads TGTGCCAGTAGTCTCCAGTCGGGACAGGGGGCAGAGACCCAGTACTTC. It yields the protein CASSLQSGQGAETQYF. The genes are TRBV19 and TRBJ2-5; 12 bases map to TRBD1. Per the germline V gene, CDR1 is LNHDA and CDR2 is SQIVND (reference sequence). CDR3 size: 16 residues. Unmatched junction bases numbered 8, after V lost 5 bases and J lost 4 bases.

The chain uses TRBV13 and TRBJ1-1, with D perhaps matching TRBD1 (6 bases). This CDR3 has 14 amino acids. Between the trimmed V and J ends, which lost 2 bases and 10 bases, there was a span of 17 bases. CDR1 and CDR2 (germline): PRHDT, FYEKMQ (reference sequence). The CDR3 here is CASSLNPRGAGAFF. The CDR3 nucleotides read TGTGCCAGCAGCTTAAACCCTCGGGGGGCTGGAGCTTTCTTT.

The count of this clone is one. The chain joins TRBV9 to TRBJ2-3; 7 bases line up with TRBD2. The germline CDR1 and CDR2 sequences are SGDLS and YYNGEE. Germline trimming cut 4 bases from V and 4 bases from J; bases unmatched to any gene: 0. The CDR3 runs 12 residues. The CDR3 DNA follows: TGTGCCAGCAGCCTAGCGGCAGATACGCAGTATTTT. This translates into CASSLAADTQYF.

V and J are TRBV9 and TRBJ1-6, with D perhaps TRBD1 (6 bases). The CDR3 extends over 14 amino acids. V lost 3 bases to trimming and J lost 8 bases, with 12 bases between them. Germline CDR1 reads SGDLS; CDR2 reads YYNGEE. The CDR3 loop reads CASSAEGGYSPLHF. CDR3 DNA sequence: TGTGCCAGCAGCGCGGAGGGGGGTTATTCACCCCTCCACTTT.

The chain couples TRBV7-9 to TRBJ2-7; D is perhaps TRBD2 (5 bases). Germline V CDR1 and CDR2: SEHNR, FQNEAQ (reference sequence). V was trimmed by 7 bases and J by 1 base, leaving 26 bases between them. The CDR3 spans 18 residues. CDR3 nucleotide sequence: TGTGCCAGCACCATAGGACGGGGTCAGCGGTCAGGATCCTACGAGCAGTACTTC. Residues: CASTIGRGQRSGSYEQYF. The variable domain in full, completed from reference TRBV7-9 and TRBJ2-7, reads DTGVSQNPRHKITKRGQNVTFRCDPISEHNRLYWYRQTLGQGPEFLTYFQNEAQLEKSRLLSDRFSAERPKGSFSTLEIQRTEQGDSAMYLCASTIGRGQRSGSYEQYFGPGTRLTVT.

The chain employs TRBV28 and TRBJ1-6, with 9 nucleotides matching TRBD1. V was clipped by 5 bases and J by 10 bases; unmatched bases: 9. Germline CDR1 is MDHEN and CDR2 is SYDVKM. CDR3 length: 15 amino acids. CDR3 amino acids: CASSPWGQGSSPLHF. The CDR3 DNA follows: TGTGCCAGCAGTCCCTGGGGACAGGGAAGCTCACCCCTCCACTTT.

V gene TRBV6-6 combines with J gene TRBJ1-6; D gene unclear. This CDR3 spans 15 amino acids. Trimming took 4 bases from V and 9 from J, leaving 16 bases between them. CDR1 and CDR2 from the germline V gene are MNHNY and SVGAGI (reference sequence). This CDR3 reads CASSSREPNRSPLHF. The DNA for the CDR3 is TGTGCCAGCAGTTCCCGGGAGCCTAATCGTTCACCCCTCCACTTT.